This passage covers 18 T cell receptor beta chains from one sample sequenced in a study of PD-1 blockade in classical Hodgkin lymphoma. Data came from immunoSEQ multiplex PCR; TCRdb stores just in-frame clones and leaves some out. The data contain about 98,000 clones, roughly 80% of them singletons. Brentuximab vedotin exposure varied among the patients, all of whom had relapsed after autologous stem cell transplantation. The specimen comprised peripheral blood mononuclear cells (PBMCs), sampled before the second cycle of nivolumab. Source of these receptors: a human donor with classical Hodgkin lymphoma.

The genes are TRBV2 and TRBJ2-2; D remains ambiguous. Trimming took 6 bases from V and 6 from J, leaving 8 bases between them. The CDR3 has 12 amino acids. The V gene's germline CDR1 is SNHLY and CDR2 FYNNEI. For the CDR3, the DNA is TGTGCCAGCAGCCTCCGGGCCGGGGAGCTGTTTTTT. Its protein product is CASSLRAGELFF.

The chain carries TRBV5-4 and TRBJ1-2; tentative D call: TRBD1 (5 bases). The V end lost 0 bases, the J end lost 7 bases, and 19 bases lay between the germline ends. Germline CDR1 reads SGHNT; CDR2 reads YYREEE (reference sequence). This CDR3 is 16 amino acids long. In DNA form, the CDR3 reads TGTGCCAGCAGCTTGGAAGGGGCCCGGGGGGGTGGTGGCTACACCTTC. Residues: CASSLEGARGGGGYTF.

Many counts were recorded for this clone. CDR3 in DNA: TGTGCCAGCAGCCAAGATTTAATCGCGGCAGGGGGCGCCGAAGGCTACACCTTC. It codes for CASSQDLIAAGGAEGYTF. J is TRBJ1-2 and V is TRBV14; 8 nucleotides line up with TRBD1. Germline assignment: CDR1 SGHDN and CDR2 FVKESK. The V and J ends lost 0 bases and 8 bases, in that order; junction bases with no gene match: 17. The CDR3 is 18 amino acids.

This chain links TRBV19 with TRBJ2-3, with 14 bases fitting TRBD2. This CDR3 comprises 15 residues. Trimming removed 6 bases from V and 6 bases from J; junction bases left unmatched: 5. Germline CDR1 reads LNHDA; CDR2 reads SQIVND (reference sequence). The CDR3 DNA follows: TGTGCCAGTAGAACGACTAGCGGGGGGGTCGATACGCAGTATTTT. It is translated as CASRTTSGGVDTQYF.

There are a few counts of this clone. The chain couples TRBV23-1 to TRBJ2-7; 11 positions match TRBD1. TRBV23-1 is placed among ORFs of uncertain function. The CDR3 contains 16 residues. Trimming cost V 4 bases and J 5 bases; bases outside gene matches: 10. The CDR3 loop reads CASSPYRDRGFHEQYF. The CDR3 DNA reads TGCGCCAGCAGTCCCTACCGGGACAGGGGGTTCCACGAGCAGTACTTC.

The chain joins TRBV6-1 to TRBJ2-7; 10 nucleotides agree with TRBD2. This CDR3 contains 12 residues. Germline lookup yields CDR1 MNHNS and CDR2 SASEGT. J was trimmed by 6 bases and V by 5 bases; bases with no gene match: 1. The CDR3 DNA follows: TGTGCCAGCAGTTTAGCGGGAGGCGAGCAGTACTTC. This codes for CASSLAGGEQYF.

The chain combines TRBV28 with TRBJ1-1, with D perhaps TRBD1 (6 bases). The CDR3 is 13 residues long. CDR1 and CDR2 from the germline V gene are MDHEN and SYDVKM. The V end was cut by 11 bases, the J end by 1 base, with 14 bases between. The CDR3 DNA sequence: TGTGCCGTAGTTGTAGGGGGGAACACTGAAGCTTTCTTT. This codes for CAVVVGGNTEAFF.

This chain connects TRBV30 to TRBJ1-1; 7 nucleotides match TRBD1. The CDR3 spans 13 residues. CDR1 GTSNPN and CDR2 SVGIG come from the germline V gene (reference sequence). Germline trimming cut 3 bases from V and 5 bases from J; bases unmatched to any gene: 6. CDR3 region: CAWRRDRRTEAFF. For the CDR3, the DNA is TGTGCCTGGAGGAGGGACAGACGGACTGAAGCTTTCTTT.

CDR3 sequence: CASSVVGTGGQDTQYF. CDR3 nucleotide sequence: TGTGCCAGCAGCGTAGTAGGGACAGGGGGACAAGATACGCAGTATTTT. The chain links TRBV9 to TRBJ2-3; TRBD1 aligns across 11 bases. CDR1 SGDLS and CDR2 YYNGEE come from the germline V gene. CDR3 length: 16 residues. After removal of 0 bases from V and 5 bases from J, the junction contained 5 bases not matched to a gene.

The chain has TRBV6-1 and TRBJ1-4; D possibly corresponds to TRBD1 (6 bases). The germline gives CDR1 MNHNS, CDR2 SASEGT. The CDR3 totals 14 residues. V was pared by 8 bases and J by 4 bases, with 14 bases between. CDR3 sequence (DNA): TGTGCCAGCGTAAGGGGGGCCTTTAATGAAAAACTGTTTTTT. Residues: CASVRGAFNEKLFF.

The chain is built from TRBV10-3 and TRBJ2-1; 12 nucleotides line up with TRBD2. In germline, CDR1 is ENHRY, CDR2 SYGVKD. Unmatched junction bases numbered 6, after V lost 8 bases and J lost 7 bases. The CDR3 extends over 14 amino acids. This CDR3 is CAIGGLAGPNEQFF. CDR3 DNA: TGTGCCATCGGAGGACTAGCGGGACCTAATGAGCAGTTCTTC.

The J gene is TRBJ2-2, the V gene TRBV5-1; tentatively, D is TRBD1 (6 bases). The germline V gene has CDR1 SGHRS and CDR2 YFSETQ. V was trimmed by 1 base and J by 7 bases, leaving 11 bases between them. CDR3 length equals 14 residues. DNA of the CDR3: TGCGCCAGCAGCTTGCGACAGGACGGCGGGGAGCTGTTTTTT. This encodes CASSLRQDGGELFF.

The chain uses TRBV5-6 and TRBJ2-7, with D unclear. Germline CDR1 is SGHDT and CDR2 is YYEEEE. There are 16 residues in the CDR3. V was pared by 0 bases and J by 1 base, with 14 bases between. CDR3 DNA sequence: TGTGCCAGCAGCTTGGTTGTGACTGACCGATCCTACGAGCAGTACTTC. Translated, it gives CASSLVVTDRSYEQYF.

This clone was seen only a few times. The chain combines TRBV25-1 with TRBJ1-2, with 7 bases lining up with TRBD1. This CDR3 has 13 amino acids. Trimming cost V 2 bases and J 8 bases; bases outside gene matches: 5. The germline V gene encodes CDR1 MGHDK and CDR2 SYGVNS. The CDR3 loop reads CASSETGVSGYTF. Written as DNA, the CDR3 is TGTGCCAGCAGTGAAACAGGGGTAAGCGGCTACACCTTC.

This clone was seen a handful of times. V usage is TRBV9 and J usage is TRBJ2-1; possible D gene TRBD1, 5 bases. The V end was cut by 3 bases, the J end by 4 bases, with 11 bases between. The CDR3 consists of 14 residues. Looked up from germline, CDR1 is SGDLS and CDR2 is YYNGEE. CDR3 nucleotide sequence: TGTGCCAGCAGCGAAAGGGCAGGGTACAATGAGCAGTTCTTC. Translated, it gives CASSERAGYNEQFF.

This chain joins TRBV5-1 and TRBJ2-3; TRBD2 matches 7 bases. J gave up 1 base and V 6 bases, and 5 bases lay outside the gene matches. There are 14 residues in the CDR3. Germline V gives CDR1 SGHRS, CDR2 YFSETQ. The CDR3 nucleotides read TGCGCCAGCATGATGGCGGGAGGCACAGATACGCAGTATTTT. It codes for CASMMAGGTDTQYF.

The gene calls are TRBV5-6 and TRBJ2-2; D gene uncertain. Germline V gives CDR1 SGHDT, CDR2 YYEEEE. The CDR3 is 15 residues long. V was trimmed by 4 bases and J by 3 bases, leaving 13 bases between them. The CDR3 reads CASSPVRVDTGELFF. The CDR3 bases are TGTGCCAGCAGCCCCGTGAGAGTAGACACCGGGGAGCTGTTTTTT.

The chain couples TRBV6-6 to TRBJ1-5; 9 bases align to TRBD1. The germline gives CDR1 MNHNY, CDR2 SVGAGI (reference sequence). V shed 5 bases and J 7 bases; nucleotides not matched to a gene: 6. The CDR3 has 14 amino acids. This CDR3 reads CASSHRDRVQPQHF. Here the CDR3 DNA reads TGTGCCAGCAGTCACCGGGACAGGGTCCAGCCCCAGCATTTT.